This TCR beta chain was identified in a study of regulatory T cells in long-lasting Graves disease. This clonotype has a count of ten or more. CDR3 length equals 13 residues. The V end was cut by 2 bases, the J end by 3 bases, with 8 bases between. Germline lookup yields CDR1 KGHSH and CDR2 LQKENI. Library construction for TCR beta used iRepertoire HTBI primers and Arm-PCR of CDR3 regions. One entry per CDR3 protein results from TCRdb running MiXCR on the multiplex PCR reads. The data show 350,000 to 550,000 distinct CDR3 sequences, approximately 14% seen once. Time point in this sample: newly diagnosed GD, antithyroid drugs for less than 3 months. RNA extracted from PBMCs served as the sequencing template. This sample was also put to use in a study of T cells in Graves' hyperthyroidism and ophthalmopathy.

The sequencing used peripheral blood mononuclear cells (PBMCs), collected at new diagnosis, from a patient treated with antithyroid drugs. The rearrangement uses TRBV18 and TRBJ2-7; tentative D call: TRBD1 (5 bases). This TCR derives from a woman aged 50 to 65 with Graves disease. The CDR3 DNA follows: TGTGCCAGCTCACCAGGCAGGGACTACGAGCAGTACTTC. It yields the protein CASSPGRDYEQYF.